Below, one T cell receptor (beta chain) is given with its context. The data belong to a study of neoadjuvant anti-PD-1 for oral cavity cancer. Study details: Patients without progression received a fourth nivolumab dose around day 43, then surgical resection on days 50-56.

Produced via immunoSEQ multiplex PCR; TCRdb's table is partial and in-frame only. The sample has fewer than 20,000 clones; roughly 69% are singletons. The sequence derives from a person between 40 and 85 years old with oral cavity squamous cell carcinoma. Sequencing used PBMCs, obtained before nivolumab (anti-PD-1) treatment.

CDR3 amino acids: CASSFGIATGLTEAFF. The CDR3 coding sequence is TGCGCCAGCAGCTTCGGCATAGCGACAGGGCTCACTGAAGCTTTCTTT. The chain joins TRBV5-1 to TRBJ1-1, with 7 bases matching TRBD1. Germline CDR1 reads SGHRS; CDR2 reads YFSETQ. This CDR3 region has 16 residues. V trimming: 2 bases; J trimming: 4 bases; junction bases outside the gene matches: 11.